This T cell receptor (beta chain) came from a study of T cells expressing NK-cell markers. TCRdb reanalyzed the 5' RACE reads, giving one entry per CDR3 protein sequence and no DNA. The listing contains 200,000 to 300,000 distinct CDR3 sequences. The CDR3 covers 11 residues. CDR1 is DFQATT and CDR2 is SNEGSKA in the germline V gene (reference sequence). This rearrangement joins TRBV20-1 to TRBJ2-7. Source material: blood T cells: a sorted CD56 or NKG2C T cell subset, CD4+ or CD8+ T cells, or bulk PBMC T cells (not recorded which). This TCR came from a woman aged 18-69 years in good health. The CDR3 sequence: CSASSTYEQYF.